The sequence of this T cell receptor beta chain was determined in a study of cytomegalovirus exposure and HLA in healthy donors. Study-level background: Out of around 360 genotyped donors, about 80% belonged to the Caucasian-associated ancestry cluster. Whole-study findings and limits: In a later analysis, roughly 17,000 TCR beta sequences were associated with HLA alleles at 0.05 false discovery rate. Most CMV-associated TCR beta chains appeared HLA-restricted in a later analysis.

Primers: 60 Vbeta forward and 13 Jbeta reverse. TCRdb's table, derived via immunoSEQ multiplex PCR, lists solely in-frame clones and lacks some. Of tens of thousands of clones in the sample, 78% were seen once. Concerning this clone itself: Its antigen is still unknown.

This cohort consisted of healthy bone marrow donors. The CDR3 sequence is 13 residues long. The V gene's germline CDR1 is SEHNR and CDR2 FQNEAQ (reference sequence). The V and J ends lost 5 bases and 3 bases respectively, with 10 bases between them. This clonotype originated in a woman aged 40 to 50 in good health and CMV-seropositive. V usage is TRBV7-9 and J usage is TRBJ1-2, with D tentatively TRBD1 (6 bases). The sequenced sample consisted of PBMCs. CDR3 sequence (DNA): TGTGCCAGCAGCCGGCCAGGGGACTATGGCTACACCTTC. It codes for CASSRPGDYGYTF.